This T cell receptor (beta chain) originates from a study of blood T cell repertoires in COVID-19. The CDR3 loop spans 14 amino acids. Per the germline V gene, CDR1 is SGHTA and CDR2 is FQGNSA. Trimming removed 4 bases from V and 2 bases from J; junction bases left unmatched: 4. Followed longitudinally, the Seattle patients had been enrolled during active infection. The repertoire was sequenced with immunoSEQ multiplex PCR; TCRdb's copy has only in-frame clones and lacks some. The repertoire holds 150,000 to 200,000 clones, with 80% to 90% as singletons. About this clone: This specimen includes other DNA sequences encoding the same CDR3.

This chain connects TRBV7-2 to TRBJ2-7; 8 bases line up with TRBD1. This clonotype was sampled from a woman in her 70s with COVID-19, enrolled during active disease. Sequencing input: peripheral blood. In nucleotides, the CDR3 is TGTGCCAGCAGCTACGGACAGGGAACCTACGAGCAGTACTTC. Protein sequence: CASSYGQGTYEQYF.